This TCR beta chain was found in a study of shared clonotypes between healthy human individuals. General study results and limits: Despite large depth, sorted-subset datasets appeared incompletely sequenced.

Note on this clone: Its antigen is still unknown.

The authors split each subset's genomic DNA evenly across several immunoSEQ plates. Assay used: immunoSEQ multiplex PCR; TCRdb lists only in-frame clones, some missing. This sample yields about 980,000 clones, of which about 80% are seen a single time; about 1.5% belongs to the top ten. Input material: memory CD4+ T cells sorted from blood. Subset reported: CD45RA-negative fraction. The clonotype comes from a man younger than 30 in good health.

The CDR3 DNA reads TGTGCCAGCAGCTTAGAGGGACAGGGGAATACCGGGGAGCTGTTTTTT. It translates to CASSLEGQGNTGELFF. The J gene is TRBJ2-2, the V gene TRBV7-9; 10 positions agree with TRBD1. The CDR3 sequence is 16 residues long. CDR1 is SEHNR and CDR2 is FQNEAQ in the germline V gene (reference sequence). Trimming removed 1 base from V and 5 bases from J; junction bases left unmatched: 4.